The rows below give T cell receptor beta chains drawn from one sample of a study of chemoradiotherapy in HPV16-positive cancers. Produced via immunoSEQ multiplex PCR; TCRdb's table is partial and in-frame only. The data show several thousand clones, about 88% seen once. The sample here was tumor tissue, taken from a patient who underwent chemoradiotherapy. The receptors were gathered from a human donor with HPV-associated anogenital cancer. Both conserved end residues are part of each CDR3. A D gene is named only where the DNA matches it firmly. Clone size is not always given. Where it is, it says once, few, many or a class for expanded clones.

J gene: TRBJ1-1
V gene: TRBV7-9
D gene: .
clone size: .
CDR3 DNA: TGTGCCAGCGGGATAGGAGGACCGAACACTGAAGCTTTCTTT
CDR3 protein: CASGIGGPNTEAFF

J gene: TRBJ1-3
V gene: TRBV11-2
D gene: .
clone size: .
CDR3 DNA: TGTGCCAGCAGCTTAGAGAGGGCCGGCTCTGGAAACACCATATATTTT
CDR3 protein: CASSLERAGSGNTIYF

J gene: TRBJ2-3
V gene: TRBV5-1
D gene: .
clone size: .
CDR3 DNA: TGCGCCAGCAGTAGGAGCAGGGTCACAGATACGCAGTATTTT
CDR3 protein: CASSRSRVTDTQYF

J gene: TRBJ2-3
V gene: TRBV5-6
D gene: TRBD2
clone size: .
CDR3 DNA: TGTGCCAGCAGGCCCTATACGGGAGGGCCAACAGATACGCAGTATTTT
CDR3 protein: CASRPYTGGPTDTQYF

J gene: TRBJ1-2
V gene: TRBV7-9
D gene: TRBD1
clone size: .
CDR3 DNA: TGTGCCAGCAGCTTAGGGACAGGCCTTGGCTACACCTTC
CDR3 protein: CASSLGTGLGYTF

J gene: TRBJ1-5
V gene: TRBV29-1
D gene: .
clone size: .
CDR3 DNA: TGCAGCGTTGTAGGGGACGGGGCGGAGCCCCAGCATTTT
CDR3 protein: CSVVGDGAEPQHF

J gene: TRBJ1-3
V gene: TRBV27
D gene: TRBD1
clone size: .
CDR3 DNA: TGTGCCAGCAGTCGGCTCCTGACAGGGGCGAACTCTGGAAACACCATATATTTT
CDR3 protein: CASSRLLTGANSGNTIYF

J gene: TRBJ1-5
V gene: TRBV7-2
D gene: .
clone size: .
CDR3 DNA: TGTGCCAGCAGCTTAGTCGGGAATCAGCCCCAGCATTTT
CDR3 protein: CASSLVGNQPQHF

J gene: TRBJ2-6
V gene: TRBV19
D gene: TRBD1
clone size: few
CDR3 DNA: TGTGCCAGTACCGAGACAGGGCCGCCCGGGGCCAACGTCCTGACTTTC
CDR3 protein: CASTETGPPGANVLTF

J gene: TRBJ1-1
V gene: TRBV6-1
D gene: .
clone size: .
CDR3 DNA: TGTGCCAGCACTCGAGGGGGGACTGAAGCTTTCTTT
CDR3 protein: CASTRGGTEAFF

J gene: TRBJ1-4
V gene: TRBV10-3
D gene: TRBD1
clone size: .
CDR3 DNA: TGTGCCATCAGTGCCGGGACAGCGGATGAAAAACTGTTTTTT
CDR3 protein: CAISAGTADEKLFF

J gene: TRBJ1-2
V gene: TRBV10-3
D gene: .
clone size: .
CDR3 DNA: TGTGCCATCAGTGAGCAGACCTATGGCTACACCTTC
CDR3 protein: CAISEQTYGYTF

J gene: TRBJ1-5
V gene: TRBV7-2
D gene: .
clone size: once
CDR3 DNA: TGTGCCAGCAGCTTAGGCGGGGAGAGGCCCCAGCATTTT
CDR3 protein: CASSLGGERPQHF

J gene: TRBJ2-5
V gene: TRBV11-2
D gene: TRBD1
clone size: .
CDR3 DNA: TGTGCCAGCAGCTTAGGACAGGGGGCAGGGGAGACCCAGTACTTC
CDR3 protein: CASSLGQGAGETQYF

J gene: TRBJ1-1
V gene: TRBV5-6
D gene: .
clone size: large
CDR3 DNA: TGTGCCTTCAGGAGAGGAGGTAACACTGAAGCTTTCTTT
CDR3 protein: CAFRRGGNTEAFF

J gene: TRBJ1-1
V gene: TRBV19
D gene: TRBD1
clone size: .
CDR3 DNA: TGTGCCAGTAGTACTCGACAGGGGATGAACACTGAAGCTTTCTTT
CDR3 protein: CASSTRQGMNTEAFF

J gene: TRBJ2-7
V gene: TRBV25-1
D gene: .
clone size: once
CDR3 DNA: TGTGCCAGCAGTAGTACGGAGGAGTACTACGAGCAGTACTTC
CDR3 protein: CASSSTEEYYEQYF

J gene: TRBJ2-5
V gene: TRBV30
D gene: .
clone size: .
CDR3 DNA: TGTGCCTGGTGTCGGAGGGCCCGGGAGACCCAGTACTTC
CDR3 protein: CAWCRRARETQYF

J gene: TRBJ2-1
V gene: TRBV7-2
D gene: .
clone size: .
CDR3 DNA: TGTGCCAGCAGCTTTAGCGGAGAGCAGTTCTTC
CDR3 protein: CASSFSGEQFF

J gene: TRBJ1-4
V gene: TRBV2
D gene: .
clone size: few
CDR3 DNA: TGTGCCAGCAGGGGGACGTCGGAAAAACTGTTTTTT
CDR3 protein: CASRGTSEKLFF

J gene: TRBJ2-3
V gene: TRBV6-5
D gene: .
clone size: .
CDR3 DNA: TGTGCCAGCAGCCGACGCCGGGGGAGCACAGATACGCAGTATTTT
CDR3 protein: CASSRRRGSTDTQYF

J gene: TRBJ1-6
V gene: TRBV5-1
D gene: .
clone size: .
CDR3 DNA: TGCGCCAGCAGCTTGGTCCCGGTTCGGTTTAGGTCACCCCTCCACTTT
CDR3 protein: CASSLVPVRFRSPLHF

J gene: TRBJ1-4
V gene: TRBV28
D gene: .
clone size: .
CDR3 DNA: TGTGCCAGCGCGGGGGGGCTGAATGAAAAACTGTTTTTT
CDR3 protein: CASAGGLNEKLFF

J gene: TRBJ1-3
V gene: TRBV27
D gene: TRBD1
clone size: .
CDR3 DNA: TGTGCCAGCAGTTCACGTGTCCCGGGACAGGGAATAAGCTCTGGAAACACCATATATTTT
CDR3 protein: CASSSRVPGQGISSGNTIYF

J gene: TRBJ2-7
V gene: TRBV29-1
D gene: .
clone size: .
CDR3 DNA: TGCAGCGTGGATTACAGGGAGCAGTACTTC
CDR3 protein: CSVDYREQYF

J gene: TRBJ2-1
V gene: TRBV15
D gene: TRBD1
clone size: once
CDR3 DNA: TGTGCCACCAGCAGACTACCGCCATGGGGGGGGACAGGGGGTAATGAGCAGTTCTTC
CDR3 protein: CATSRLPPWGGTGGNEQFF

J gene: TRBJ1-5
V gene: TRBV21-1
D gene: .
clone size: .
CDR3 DNA: TGTGCCAGCAGCAAAGGACCCCTATACCACAGTAGCAATCAGCCCCAGCATTTT
CDR3 protein: CASSKGPLYHSSNQPQHF

J gene: TRBJ2-6
V gene: TRBV6-5
D gene: .
clone size: .
CDR3 DNA: TGTGCCAGCCGCATCGGCTCTGGGGCCAACGTCCTGACTTTC
CDR3 protein: CASRIGSGANVLTF

J gene: TRBJ2-1
V gene: TRBV7-9
D gene: .
clone size: .
CDR3 DNA: TGTGCCAGCATCCCTCCAGGTTCCTACGAGCAGTTCTTC
CDR3 protein: CASIPPGSYEQFF

J gene: TRBJ1-4
V gene: TRBV12-5
D gene: .
clone size: .
CDR3 DNA: TGTGCTAGTGGTTTGCTTCCGGACAGATATAATGAAAAACTGTTTTTT
CDR3 protein: CASGLLPDRYNEKLFF

J gene: TRBJ2-7
V gene: TRBV7-3
D gene: TRBD1
clone size: .
CDR3 DNA: TGTGCCAGCAGCCCCGTCGGACAGGGCGAGCAGTACTTC
CDR3 protein: CASSPVGQGEQYF

J gene: TRBJ2-4
V gene: TRBV5-6
D gene: .
clone size: .
CDR3 DNA: TGTGCCAGCAGTCGCAACTTGCAGCGAGGCAAAAACATTCAGTACTTC
CDR3 protein: CASSRNLQRGKNIQYF

J gene: TRBJ1-2
V gene: TRBV10-1
D gene: TRBD1
clone size: few
CDR3 DNA: TGCGCCAGCTCAGGACAGGGTGGTGGCTACACCTTC
CDR3 protein: CASSGQGGGYTF

J gene: TRBJ1-2
V gene: TRBV27
D gene: TRBD1
clone size: .
CDR3 DNA: TGTGCCAGCAGTAGCGAGGGACAGCTCTATGGCTACACCTTC
CDR3 protein: CASSSEGQLYGYTF

J gene: TRBJ2-2
V gene: TRBV11-2
D gene: .
clone size: .
CDR3 DNA: TGTGCCAGCAGCTCCCCCGGGTCGGTAATCTTGGGGGAGCTGTTTTTT
CDR3 protein: CASSSPGSVILGELFF

J gene: TRBJ2-7
V gene: TRBV28
D gene: .
clone size: .
CDR3 DNA: TGTGCCAGCACCCAGGACAGATACGAGCAGTACTTC
CDR3 protein: CASTQDRYEQYF

J gene: TRBJ1-4
V gene: TRBV7-7
D gene: .
clone size: .
CDR3 DNA: TGTGCCAGCAGCTTGGGGCCAACAGGGACCGAAAAACTGTTTTTT
CDR3 protein: CASSLGPTGTEKLFF

J gene: TRBJ2-1
V gene: TRBV5-1
D gene: .
clone size: .
CDR3 DNA: TGCGCCAGCAGCGGGACCGAGGGGTATTATGAGCAGTTCTTC
CDR3 protein: CASSGTEGYYEQFF

J gene: TRBJ2-3
V gene: TRBV4-2
D gene: .
clone size: .
CDR3 DNA: TGTGCCAGCAGCCAAGAAGGAATGGCGCAGTATTTT
CDR3 protein: CASSQEGMAQYF

J gene: TRBJ1-1
V gene: TRBV11-2
D gene: .
clone size: .
CDR3 DNA: TGTGCCAGCAGTCATTGGGTCAGGGGACAGAACACTGAAGCTTTCTTT
CDR3 protein: CASSHWVRGQNTEAFF

J gene: TRBJ2-5
V gene: TRBV11-2
D gene: .
clone size: few
CDR3 DNA: TGTGCCAGCAGCTTCGAGGGTAAGACGACCCAGTACTTC
CDR3 protein: CASSFEGKTTQYF

J gene: TRBJ2-5
V gene: TRBV5-4
D gene: .
clone size: .
CDR3 DNA: TGTGCCAGCAGCTTCAGGAGTGGGCAAGAGACCCAGTACTTC
CDR3 protein: CASSFRSGQETQYF

J gene: TRBJ2-1
V gene: TRBV30
D gene: TRBD1
clone size: .
CDR3 DNA: TGTGCCTGGAGTGTAAGCGGGACAGGGGTGGGGAATGAGCAGTTCTTC
CDR3 protein: CAWSVSGTGVGNEQFF

J gene: TRBJ2-3
V gene: TRBV27
D gene: TRBD2
clone size: once
CDR3 DNA: TGTGCCAGCAGTACACTAGCGGGGGGACCCACAGATACGCAGTATTTT
CDR3 protein: CASSTLAGGPTDTQYF

J gene: TRBJ2-5
V gene: TRBV2
D gene: TRBD2
clone size: .
CDR3 DNA: TGTGCCAGCAGTGGGAATAGCGGGGGTTCCCAAGAGACCCAGTACTTC
CDR3 protein: CASSGNSGGSQETQYF

J gene: TRBJ2-2
V gene: TRBV19
D gene: .
clone size: .
CDR3 DNA: TGTGCCAGTAGTTTAAGGGCTGGGGCTATCAACACCGGGGAGCTGTTTTTT
CDR3 protein: CASSLRAGAINTGELFF

J gene: TRBJ1-5
V gene: TRBV28
D gene: .
clone size: .
CDR3 DNA: TGTGCCAGCAAAGATTGGACAGACGCCTTGCCCCAGCATTTT
CDR3 protein: CASKDWTDALPQHF

J gene: TRBJ1-2
V gene: TRBV2
D gene: .
clone size: .
CDR3 DNA: TGTGCCAGCACCGAGGGGGGCGGCTACACCTTC
CDR3 protein: CASTEGGGYTF

J gene: TRBJ1-1
V gene: TRBV30
D gene: .
clone size: once
CDR3 DNA: TGTGCCTGGACGAGGTCAGGGTCCACTGAAGCTTTCTTT
CDR3 protein: CAWTRSGSTEAFF

J gene: TRBJ1-2
V gene: TRBV6-6
D gene: TRBD1
clone size: .
CDR3 DNA: TGTGCCAGCAGTTACTCTCGGCAGGGGGGTGGCTACACCTTC
CDR3 protein: CASSYSRQGGGYTF

J gene: TRBJ2-6
V gene: TRBV7-9
D gene: .
clone size: .
CDR3 DNA: TGTGCCAGCAGCTCCACCAGTTCCGGCGCTGGGGCCAACGTCCTGACTTTC
CDR3 protein: CASSSTSSGAGANVLTF

J gene: TRBJ1-3
V gene: TRBV6-5
D gene: .
clone size: .
CDR3 DNA: TGTGCCAGCAGGCCGGGGGACTCTGGAAACACCATATATTTT
CDR3 protein: CASRPGDSGNTIYF

J gene: TRBJ1-4
V gene: TRBV28
D gene: .
clone size: .
CDR3 DNA: TGTGCCAGCAGCCCTTTGATGGACCGGAGGGAAAAACTGTTTTTT
CDR3 protein: CASSPLMDRREKLFF

J gene: TRBJ1-1
V gene: TRBV7-2
D gene: .
clone size: .
CDR3 DNA: TGTGCCAGCAGCTTATATAGGGGCACTGAAGCTTTCTTT
CDR3 protein: CASSLYRGTEAFF

J gene: TRBJ1-5
V gene: TRBV19
D gene: .
clone size: .
CDR3 DNA: TGTGCCAGTAGTAGAAGCAATCAGCCCCAGCATTTT
CDR3 protein: CASSRSNQPQHF